The clone carrying this TCR beta chain was recorded only once. The data derive from a study of blood T cell repertoires in COVID-19. Repertoires were generated with immunoSEQ multiplex PCR, while TCRdb's copy carries only in-frame clones and drops some. This sample has 200,000 to 300,000 clones, with about four fifths found just once. V lost 7 bases to trimming and J lost 1 base; unmatched junction nucleotides: 18. Germline CDR1 and CDR2: LGHNT and FRNRAP. The CDR3 loop spans 20 amino acids. This sequence was found in a woman older than 75 with COVID-19, enrolled during active disease. V and J are TRBV12-5 and TRBJ2-6; 8 bases agree with TRBD1. The sequencing sample was made of peripheral blood. The CDR3 region is CASALRVPGTGLSGANVLTF. The DNA of the CDR3 is TGTGCTAGTGCCTTGCGGGTCCCCGGGACAGGCCTTTCTGGGGCCAACGTCCTGACTTTC.